This TCR beta chain was sequenced for a study of cytomegalovirus exposure and HLA in healthy donors. General observations from the study: The majority of TCR sequences were rare, yet some public TCRs appeared in many donors. The authors listed approximately 150 TCR beta chains as cytomegalovirus-associated. There were a few CMV-associated chains whose specificity for CMV antigens was confirmed in vitro.

Concerning this clone: Antigen specificity is unknown.

The repertoire was sequenced with immunoSEQ multiplex PCR; TCRdb's copy has only in-frame clones and lacks some. The sample shows fewer than 90,000 clones, about four fifths of them seen only once. Per germline, CDR1 KGHSH and CDR2 LQKENI. This CDR3 has 17 amino acids. Losses at the gene ends were 3 bases for V and 9 bases for J; bases not matched to a gene: 19. The clonotype was recovered from a young woman in good health and CMV-seropositive. What was sequenced was PBMCs. This rearrangement joins TRBV18 to TRBJ2-7, with 8 bases fitting TRBD1. In DNA, the CDR3 is TGTGCCAGCTCACCTACCACCCAAGGAACAGGGGGAAACGTGCAGTACTTC. Its translation: CASSPTTQGTGGNVQYF.